This T cell receptor beta chain was retrieved from a study of T cells after yellow fever vaccination. Study details: The authors prepared low-cell-number fractions using SMART-Seq v4 Ultra Low Input.

MiXCR, applied by TCRdb to the 5' RACE reads, yields one record per CDR3 protein. The table has 400,000 or so distinct CDR3 sequences, roughly a sixth seen once. CDR3 size: 16 residues. Germline CDR1 is SGHVS and CDR2 is FNYEAQ. V lost 0 bases to trimming and J lost 5 bases; unmatched junction nucleotides: 6. The clonotype originates from a man aged 18 to 35 who received the YFV17D yellow fever vaccine. The source material was PBMCs, sampled before the yellow fever booster vaccination. The rearrangement uses TRBV7-6 and TRBJ2-4; TRBD2 matches 8 bases. CDR3 sequence: CASSLAGLAGQNIQYF. In nucleotides, the CDR3 is TGTGCCAGCAGCTTAGCGGGCCTAGCGGGTCAAAACATTCAGTACTTC.